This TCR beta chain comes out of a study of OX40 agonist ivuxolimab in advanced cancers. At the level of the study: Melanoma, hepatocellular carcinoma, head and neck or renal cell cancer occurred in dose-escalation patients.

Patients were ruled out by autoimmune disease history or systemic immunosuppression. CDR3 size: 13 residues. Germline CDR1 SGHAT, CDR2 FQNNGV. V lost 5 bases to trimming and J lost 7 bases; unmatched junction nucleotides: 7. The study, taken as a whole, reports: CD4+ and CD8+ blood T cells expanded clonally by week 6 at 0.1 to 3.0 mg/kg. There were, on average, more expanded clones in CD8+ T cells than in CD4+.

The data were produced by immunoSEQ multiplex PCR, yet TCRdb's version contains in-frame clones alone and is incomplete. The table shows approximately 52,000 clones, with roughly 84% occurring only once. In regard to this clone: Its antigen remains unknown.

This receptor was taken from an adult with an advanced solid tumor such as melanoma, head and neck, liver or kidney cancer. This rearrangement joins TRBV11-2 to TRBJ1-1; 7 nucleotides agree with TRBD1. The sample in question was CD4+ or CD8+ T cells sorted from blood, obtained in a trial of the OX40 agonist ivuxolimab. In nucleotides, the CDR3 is TGTGCCAGCAGCCTCGACAGGGCTCGTGAAGCTTTCTTT. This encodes CASSLDRAREAFF. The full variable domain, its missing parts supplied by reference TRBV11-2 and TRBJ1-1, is EAGVAQSPRYKIIEKRQSVAFWCNPISGHATLYWYQQILGQGPKLLIQFQNNGVVDDSQLPKDRFSAERLKGVDSTLKIQPAKLEDSAVYLCASSLDRAREAFFGQGTRLTVV.